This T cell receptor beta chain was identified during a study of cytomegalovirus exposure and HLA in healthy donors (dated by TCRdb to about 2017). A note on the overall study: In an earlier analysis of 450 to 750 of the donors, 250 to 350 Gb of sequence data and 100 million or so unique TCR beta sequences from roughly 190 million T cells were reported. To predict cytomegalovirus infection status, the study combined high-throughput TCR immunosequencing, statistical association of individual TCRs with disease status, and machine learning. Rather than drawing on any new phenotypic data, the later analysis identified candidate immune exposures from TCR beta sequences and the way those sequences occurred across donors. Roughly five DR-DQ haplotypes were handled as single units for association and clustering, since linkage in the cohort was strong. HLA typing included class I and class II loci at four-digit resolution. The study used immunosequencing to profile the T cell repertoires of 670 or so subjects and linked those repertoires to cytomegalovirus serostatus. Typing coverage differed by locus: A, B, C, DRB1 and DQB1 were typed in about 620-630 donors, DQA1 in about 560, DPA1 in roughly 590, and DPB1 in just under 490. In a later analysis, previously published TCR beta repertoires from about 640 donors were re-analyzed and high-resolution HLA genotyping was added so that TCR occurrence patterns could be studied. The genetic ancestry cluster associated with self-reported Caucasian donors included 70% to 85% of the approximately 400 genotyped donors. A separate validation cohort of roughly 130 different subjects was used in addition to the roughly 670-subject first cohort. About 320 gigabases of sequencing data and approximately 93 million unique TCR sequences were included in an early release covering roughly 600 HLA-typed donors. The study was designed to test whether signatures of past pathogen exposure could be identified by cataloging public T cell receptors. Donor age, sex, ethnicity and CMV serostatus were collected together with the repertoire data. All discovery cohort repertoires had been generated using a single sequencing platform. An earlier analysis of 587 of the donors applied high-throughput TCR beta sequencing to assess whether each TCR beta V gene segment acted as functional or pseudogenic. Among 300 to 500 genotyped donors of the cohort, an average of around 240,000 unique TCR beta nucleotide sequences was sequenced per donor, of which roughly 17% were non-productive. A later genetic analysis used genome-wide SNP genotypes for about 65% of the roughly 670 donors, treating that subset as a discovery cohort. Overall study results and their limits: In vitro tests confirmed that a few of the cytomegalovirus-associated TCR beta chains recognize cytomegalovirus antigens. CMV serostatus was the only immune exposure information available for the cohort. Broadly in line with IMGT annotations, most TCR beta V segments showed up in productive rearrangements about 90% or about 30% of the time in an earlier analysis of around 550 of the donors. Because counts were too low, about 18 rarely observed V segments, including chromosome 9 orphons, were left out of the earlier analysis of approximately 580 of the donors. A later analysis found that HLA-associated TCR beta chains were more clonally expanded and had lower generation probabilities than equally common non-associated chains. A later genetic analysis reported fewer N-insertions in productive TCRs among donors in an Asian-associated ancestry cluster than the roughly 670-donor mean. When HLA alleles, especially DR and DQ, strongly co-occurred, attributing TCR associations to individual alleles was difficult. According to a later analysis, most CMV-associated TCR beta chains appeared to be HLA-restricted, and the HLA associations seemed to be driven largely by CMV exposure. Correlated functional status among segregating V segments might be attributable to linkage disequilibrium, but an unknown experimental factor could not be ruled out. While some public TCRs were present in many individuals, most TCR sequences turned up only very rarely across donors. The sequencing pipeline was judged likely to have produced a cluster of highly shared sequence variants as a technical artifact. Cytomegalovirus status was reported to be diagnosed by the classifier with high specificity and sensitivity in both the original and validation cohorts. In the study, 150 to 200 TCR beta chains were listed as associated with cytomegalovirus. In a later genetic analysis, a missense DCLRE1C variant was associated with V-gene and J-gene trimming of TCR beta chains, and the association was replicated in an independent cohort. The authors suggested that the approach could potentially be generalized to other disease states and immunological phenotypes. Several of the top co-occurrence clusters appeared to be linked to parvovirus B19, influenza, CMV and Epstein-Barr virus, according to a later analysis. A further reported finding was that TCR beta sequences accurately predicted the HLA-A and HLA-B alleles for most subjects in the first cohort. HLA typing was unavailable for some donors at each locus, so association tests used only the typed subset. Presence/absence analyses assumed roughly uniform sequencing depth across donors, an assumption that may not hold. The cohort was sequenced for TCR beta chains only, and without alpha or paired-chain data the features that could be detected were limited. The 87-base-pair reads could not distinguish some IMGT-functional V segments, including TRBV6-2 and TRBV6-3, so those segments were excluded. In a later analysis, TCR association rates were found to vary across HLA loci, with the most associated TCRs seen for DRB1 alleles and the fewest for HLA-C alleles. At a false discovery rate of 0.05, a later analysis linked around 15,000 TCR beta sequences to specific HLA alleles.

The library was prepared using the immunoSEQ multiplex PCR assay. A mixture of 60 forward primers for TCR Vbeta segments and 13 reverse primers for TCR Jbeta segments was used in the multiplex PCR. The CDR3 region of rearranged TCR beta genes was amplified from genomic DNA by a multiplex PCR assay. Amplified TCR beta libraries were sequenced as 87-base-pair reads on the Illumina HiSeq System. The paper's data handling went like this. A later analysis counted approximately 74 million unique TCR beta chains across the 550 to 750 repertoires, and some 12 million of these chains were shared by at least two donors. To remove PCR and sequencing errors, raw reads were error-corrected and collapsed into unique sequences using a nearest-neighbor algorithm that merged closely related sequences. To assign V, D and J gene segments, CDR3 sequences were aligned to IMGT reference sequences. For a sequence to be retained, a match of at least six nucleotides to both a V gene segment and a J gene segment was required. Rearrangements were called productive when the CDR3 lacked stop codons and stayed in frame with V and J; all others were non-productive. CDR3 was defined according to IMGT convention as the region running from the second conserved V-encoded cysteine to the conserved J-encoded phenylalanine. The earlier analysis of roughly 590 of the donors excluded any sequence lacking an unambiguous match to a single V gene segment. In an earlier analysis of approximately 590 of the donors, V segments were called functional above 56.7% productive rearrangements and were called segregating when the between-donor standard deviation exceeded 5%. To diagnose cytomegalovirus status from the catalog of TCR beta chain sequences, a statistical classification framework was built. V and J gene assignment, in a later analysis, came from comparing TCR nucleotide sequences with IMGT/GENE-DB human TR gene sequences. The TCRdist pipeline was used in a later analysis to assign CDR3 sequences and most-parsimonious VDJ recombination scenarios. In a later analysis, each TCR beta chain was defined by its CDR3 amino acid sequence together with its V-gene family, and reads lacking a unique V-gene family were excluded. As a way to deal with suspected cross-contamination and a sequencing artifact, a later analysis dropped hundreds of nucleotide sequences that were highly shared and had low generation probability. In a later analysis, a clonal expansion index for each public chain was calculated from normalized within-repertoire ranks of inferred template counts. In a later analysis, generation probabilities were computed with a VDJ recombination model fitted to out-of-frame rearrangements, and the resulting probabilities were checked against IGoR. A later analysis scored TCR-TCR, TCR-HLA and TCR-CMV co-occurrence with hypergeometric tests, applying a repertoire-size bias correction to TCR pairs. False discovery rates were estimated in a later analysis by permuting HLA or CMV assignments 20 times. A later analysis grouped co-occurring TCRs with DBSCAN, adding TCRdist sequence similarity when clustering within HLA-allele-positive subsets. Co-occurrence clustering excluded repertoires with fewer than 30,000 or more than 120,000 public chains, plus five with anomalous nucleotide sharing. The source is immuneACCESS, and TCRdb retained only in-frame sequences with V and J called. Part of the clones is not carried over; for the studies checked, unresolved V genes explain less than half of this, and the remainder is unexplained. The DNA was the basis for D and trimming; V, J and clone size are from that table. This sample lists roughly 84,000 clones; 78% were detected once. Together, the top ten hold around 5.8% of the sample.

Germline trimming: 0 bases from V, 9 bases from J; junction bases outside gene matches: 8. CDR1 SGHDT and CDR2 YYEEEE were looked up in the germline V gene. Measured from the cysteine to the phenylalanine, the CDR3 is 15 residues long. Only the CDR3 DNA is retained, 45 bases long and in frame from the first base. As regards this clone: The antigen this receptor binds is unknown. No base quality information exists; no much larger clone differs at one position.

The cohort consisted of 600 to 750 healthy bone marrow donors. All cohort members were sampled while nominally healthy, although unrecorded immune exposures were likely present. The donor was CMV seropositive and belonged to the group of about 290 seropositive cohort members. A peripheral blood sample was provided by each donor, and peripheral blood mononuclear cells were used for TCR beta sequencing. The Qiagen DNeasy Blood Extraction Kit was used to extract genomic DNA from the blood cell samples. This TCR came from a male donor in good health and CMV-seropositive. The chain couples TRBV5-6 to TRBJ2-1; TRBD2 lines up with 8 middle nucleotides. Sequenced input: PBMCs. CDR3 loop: CASSLDGRAFCEQFF. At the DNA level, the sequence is TGTGCCAGCAGCTTGGACGGGAGGGCCTTCTGTGAGCAGTTCTTC.